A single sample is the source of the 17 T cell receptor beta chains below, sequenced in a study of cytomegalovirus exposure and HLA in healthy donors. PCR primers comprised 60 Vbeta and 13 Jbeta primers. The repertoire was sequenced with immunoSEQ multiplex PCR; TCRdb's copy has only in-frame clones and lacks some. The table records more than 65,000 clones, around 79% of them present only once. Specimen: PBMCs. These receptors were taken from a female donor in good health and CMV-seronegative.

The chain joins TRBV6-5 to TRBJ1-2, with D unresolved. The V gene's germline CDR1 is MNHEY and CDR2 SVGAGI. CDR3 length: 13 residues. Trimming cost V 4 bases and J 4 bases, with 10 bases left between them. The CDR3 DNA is TGTGCCAGCAGTTTCAAGGGAGGCTATGGCTACACCTTC. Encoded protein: CASSFKGGYGYTF.

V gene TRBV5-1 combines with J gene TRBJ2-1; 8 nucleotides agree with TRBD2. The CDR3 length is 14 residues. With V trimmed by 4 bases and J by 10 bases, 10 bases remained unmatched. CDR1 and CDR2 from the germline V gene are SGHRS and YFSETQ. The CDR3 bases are TGCGCCAGCAGCCTTAGCGGGGCAAGGGTAGAGCAGTTCTTC. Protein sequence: CASSLSGARVEQFF. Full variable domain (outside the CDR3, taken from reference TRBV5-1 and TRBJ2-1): KAGVTQTPRYLIKTRGQQVTLSCSPISGHRSVSWYQQTPGQGLQFLFEYFSETQRNKGNFPGRFSGRQFSNSRSEMNVSTLELGDSALYLCASSLSGARVEQFFGPGTRLTVL.

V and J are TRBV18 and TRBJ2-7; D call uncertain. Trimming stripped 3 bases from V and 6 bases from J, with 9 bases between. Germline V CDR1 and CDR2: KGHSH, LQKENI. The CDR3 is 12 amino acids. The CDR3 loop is CASSPSRSEQYF. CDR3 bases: TGTGCCAGCTCACCTTCCAGATCCGAGCAGTACTTC.

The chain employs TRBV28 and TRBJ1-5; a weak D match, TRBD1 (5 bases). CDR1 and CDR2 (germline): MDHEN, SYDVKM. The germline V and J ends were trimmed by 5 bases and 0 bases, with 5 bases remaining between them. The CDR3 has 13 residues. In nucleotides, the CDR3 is TGTGCCAGCAGTCAGGGTAGCAATCAGCCCCAGCATTTT. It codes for CASSQGSNQPQHF. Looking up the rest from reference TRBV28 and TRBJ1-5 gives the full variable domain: DVKVTQSSRYLVKRTGEKVFLECVQDMDHENMFWYRQDPGLGLRLIYFSYDVKMKEKGDIPEGYSVSREKKERFSLILESASTNQTSMYLCASSQGSNQPQHFGDGTRLSIL.

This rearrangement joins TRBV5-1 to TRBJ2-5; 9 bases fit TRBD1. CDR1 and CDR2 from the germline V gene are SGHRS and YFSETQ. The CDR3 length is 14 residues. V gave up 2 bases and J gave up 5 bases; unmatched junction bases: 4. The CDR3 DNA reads TGCGCCAGCAGCTTTACAGGGGGCGAGGAGACCCAGTACTTC. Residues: CASSFTGGEETQYF.

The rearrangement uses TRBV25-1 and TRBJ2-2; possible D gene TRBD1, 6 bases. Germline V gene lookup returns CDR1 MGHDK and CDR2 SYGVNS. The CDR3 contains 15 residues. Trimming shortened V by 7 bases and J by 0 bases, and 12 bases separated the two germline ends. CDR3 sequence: CASKGRGSNTGELFF. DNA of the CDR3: TGTGCCAGCAAGGGCAGGGGATCGAACACCGGGGAGCTGTTTTTT.

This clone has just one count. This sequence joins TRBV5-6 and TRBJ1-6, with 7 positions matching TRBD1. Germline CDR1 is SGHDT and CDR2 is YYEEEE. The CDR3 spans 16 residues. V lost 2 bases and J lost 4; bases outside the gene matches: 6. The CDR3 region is CASSFLGQAYNSPLHF. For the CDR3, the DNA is TGTGCCAGCAGCTTCTTAGGACAGGCGTATAATTCACCCCTCCACTTT.

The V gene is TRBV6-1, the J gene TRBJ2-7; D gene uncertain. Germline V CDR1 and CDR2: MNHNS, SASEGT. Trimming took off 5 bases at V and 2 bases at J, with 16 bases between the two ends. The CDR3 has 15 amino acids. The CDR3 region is CASSQTAIPPYEQYF. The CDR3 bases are TGTGCCAGCAGTCAAACAGCAATTCCGCCCTACGAGCAGTACTTC.

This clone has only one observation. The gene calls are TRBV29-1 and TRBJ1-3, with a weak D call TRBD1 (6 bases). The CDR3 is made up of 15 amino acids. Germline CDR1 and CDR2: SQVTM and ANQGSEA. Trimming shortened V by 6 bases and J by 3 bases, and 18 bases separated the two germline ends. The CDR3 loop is CSVGLWGQGGNTIYF. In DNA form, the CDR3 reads TGCAGCGTCGGTCTCTGGGGGCAAGGTGGAAACACCATATATTTT.

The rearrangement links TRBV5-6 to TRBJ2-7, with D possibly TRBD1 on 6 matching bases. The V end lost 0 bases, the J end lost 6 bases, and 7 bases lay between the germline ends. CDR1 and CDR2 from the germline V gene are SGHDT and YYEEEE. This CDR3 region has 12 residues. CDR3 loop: CASSLVGGEQYF. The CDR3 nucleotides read TGTGCCAGCAGCTTGGTAGGGGGCGAGCAGTACTTC.

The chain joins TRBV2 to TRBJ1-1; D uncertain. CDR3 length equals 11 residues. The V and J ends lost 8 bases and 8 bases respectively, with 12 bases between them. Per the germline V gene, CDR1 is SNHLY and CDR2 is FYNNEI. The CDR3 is CASLREVEAFF. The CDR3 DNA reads TGTGCCAGCTTACGCGAGGTAGAAGCTTTCTTT. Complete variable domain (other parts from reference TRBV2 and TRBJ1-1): EPEVTQTPSHQVTQMGQEVILRCVPISNHLYFYWYRQILGQKVEFLVSFYNNEISEKSEIFDDQFSVERPDGSNFTLKIRSTKLEDSAMYFCASLREVEAFFGQGTRLTVV.

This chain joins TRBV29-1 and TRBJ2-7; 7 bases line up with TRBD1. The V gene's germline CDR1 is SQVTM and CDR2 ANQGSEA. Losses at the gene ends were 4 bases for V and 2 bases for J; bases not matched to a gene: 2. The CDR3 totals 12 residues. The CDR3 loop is CSVGDSPYEQYF. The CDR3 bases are TGCAGCGTTGGGGACAGCCCCTACGAGCAGTACTTC.

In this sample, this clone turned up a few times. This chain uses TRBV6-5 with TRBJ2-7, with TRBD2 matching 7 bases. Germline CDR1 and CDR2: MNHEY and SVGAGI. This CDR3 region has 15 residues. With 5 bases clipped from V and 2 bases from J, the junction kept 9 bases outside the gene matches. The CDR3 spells CASSRTAGDPYEQYF. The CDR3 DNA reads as TGTGCCAGCAGTCGTACGGCGGGAGATCCCTACGAGCAGTACTTC.

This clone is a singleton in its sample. The CDR3 sequence: CARSYQAGDEKEKLFF. In nucleotides, the CDR3 is TGTGCCAGAAGCTACCAGGCAGGGGATGAGAAAGAAAAACTGTTTTTT. V is TRBV5-3 and J is TRBJ1-4; perhaps TRBD1 as D (6 bases). TRBV5-3 is reported as an ORF; its role is uncertain. The CDR3 contains 16 residues. V was shortened by 3 bases and J by 8 bases, with 20 bases between the two germline ends.

The CDR3 bases are TGTGCCAGCAGTGACTCAGGTACTAGCGGGTCGAATGAGCAGTTCTTC. Translation: CASSDSGTSGSNEQFF. J is TRBJ2-1 and V is TRBV6-4; TRBD2 matches 9 bases. The CDR3 has 16 residues. Germline trimming cut 0 bases from V and 7 bases from J; bases unmatched to any gene: 7. CDR1 and CDR2 from the germline V gene are MRHNA and SNTAGT.

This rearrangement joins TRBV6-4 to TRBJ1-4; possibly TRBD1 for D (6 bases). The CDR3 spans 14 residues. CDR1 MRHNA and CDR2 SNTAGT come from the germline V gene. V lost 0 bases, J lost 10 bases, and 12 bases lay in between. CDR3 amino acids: CASSDSIRGGKLFF. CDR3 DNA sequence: TGTGCCAGCAGTGACTCGATCAGGGGTGGAAAACTGTTTTTT.

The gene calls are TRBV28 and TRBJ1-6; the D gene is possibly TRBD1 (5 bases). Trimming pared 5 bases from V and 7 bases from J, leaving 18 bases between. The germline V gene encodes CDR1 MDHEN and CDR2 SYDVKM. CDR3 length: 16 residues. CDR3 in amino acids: CASSTTGPPGNSPLHF. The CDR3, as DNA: TGTGCCAGCAGTACTACGGGTCCCCCAGGGAATTCACCCCTCCACTTT.